This TCR beta chain was captured in a study of type 1 and type 2 diabetes patients. Study findings and constraints: Type 2 diabetes repertoires were more diverse than type 1 diabetes repertoires. Type 2 diabetes patients had few highly-expanded CD4+ clones, median one.

Donors had no other autoimmune disease or infection in four weeks. Genomic DNA was the PCR template. The TCR beta CDR3 region was amplified using 30 forward and 13 reverse primers. TCRdb fed the multiplex PCR reads into MiXCR, producing one record per CDR3 protein. Of 280,000 or so distinct CDR3 sequences listed, roughly 44% are singletons. The CDR3 is 16 residues long. V was pared by 5 bases and J by 1 base, with 17 bases between. CDR1 is LNHDA and CDR2 is SQIVND in the germline V gene (reference sequence). In this sample, this clonotype turned up a few times. Antigen unknown. The V and J genes are TRBV19 and TRBJ1-1; D might be TRBD1 (5 bases). This TCR derives from a man in his late teens or twenties with type 2 diabetes. Sequenced material: peripheral blood mononuclear cells (PBMCs). The CDR3 DNA reads as TGTGCCAGTAGTTTAACGGGGGGGACCAGGAACACTGAAGCTTTCTTT. Residues: CASSLTGGTRNTEAFF. Together with reference TRBV19 and TRBJ1-1, the CDR3 gives the full variable domain: DGGITQSPKYLFRKEGQNVTLSCEQNLNHDAMYWYRQDPGQGLRLIYYSQIVNDFQKGDIAEGYSVSREKKESFPLTVTSAQKNPTAFYLCASSLTGGTRNTEAFFGQGTRLTVV.